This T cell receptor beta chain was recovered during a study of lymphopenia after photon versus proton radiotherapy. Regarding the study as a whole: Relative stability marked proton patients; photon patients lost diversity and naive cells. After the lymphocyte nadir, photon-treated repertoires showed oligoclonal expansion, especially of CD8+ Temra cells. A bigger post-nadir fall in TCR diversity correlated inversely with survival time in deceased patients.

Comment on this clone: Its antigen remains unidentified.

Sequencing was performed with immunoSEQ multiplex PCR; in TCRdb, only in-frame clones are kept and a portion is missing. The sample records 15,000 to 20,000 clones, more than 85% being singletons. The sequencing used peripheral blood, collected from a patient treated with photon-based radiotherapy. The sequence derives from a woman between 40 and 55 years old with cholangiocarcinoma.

In nucleotides, the CDR3 is TGTGCCAGCAGTTTAGGGAGAGGGAATCAGCCCCAGCATTTT. Its translation is CASSLGRGNQPQHF. This chain links TRBV28 with TRBJ1-5, with unresolved D. There are 14 residues in the CDR3. V shed 2 bases and J shed 4 bases, with 9 bases lying between them. Germline CDR1 reads MDHEN; CDR2 reads SYDVKM.